This T cell receptor (beta chain) was sequenced during a study of a mutant IDH1 vaccine in newly diagnosed glioma. Time point: week 5, during vaccination. A single vaccine dose contained 300 ug of mutant IDH1 20-mer peptide, and topical imiquimod was used with it. The CDR3 spans 13 residues. The V end lost 5 bases, the J end lost 0 bases, and 4 bases lay between the germline ends. Germline CDR1 reads SGHVS; CDR2 reads FNYEAQ. TCRdb's copy holds only in-frame clones and misses some; the assay was immunoSEQ multiplex PCR. Of 60,000 or so clones listed, about 90% are singletons. About this clone itself: Its antigen is not identified.

The input for sequencing was PBMCs, taken from a glioma patient whose treatment included an IDH1 peptide vaccine. The receptor's source is a woman in her 40s with glioma. The rearrangement joins TRBV7-6 to TRBJ2-2; D not certain. CDR3 residues: CASSPANTGELFF. In nucleotides, the CDR3 is TGTGCCAGCAGCCCCGCGAACACCGGGGAGCTGTTTTTT.